Following are 29 T cell receptor beta chains from one sample sequenced in a study of early T cells in non-severe SARS-CoV-2 infection. TCRdb used MiXCR to reprocess the 5' RACE reads, holding one entry per CDR3 protein. The repertoire consists of roughly 81,000 distinct CDR3 sequences, with around 10% occurring once and the leading ten covering less than 3%. Sequencing was done on a sample of whole blood. The receptor source for this set is an adult who was a healthcare worker with PCR-confirmed SARS-CoV-2 infection or an uninfected control (not recorded which).

V and J are TRBV3-1 and TRBJ2-2; D gene uncertain. CDR1 is LGHDT, CDR2 YNNKEL, per germline (reference sequence). The CDR3 totals 15 residues. V lost 2 bases, J lost 0 bases, and 7 bases lay in between. The CDR3 spells CASSQMVANTGELFF. CDR3 bases: TGTGCCAGCAGCCAAATGGTAGCGAACACCGGGGAGCTGTTTTTT.

This clonotype showed up just a few times. The J gene is TRBJ1-1, the V gene TRBV11-2, with a possible D match to TRBD1 (6 bases). This CDR3 has 15 amino acids. Between the trimmed V and J ends, which lost 5 bases and 0 bases, there was a span of 13 bases. From germline, CDR1 is SGHAT and CDR2 FQNNGV. CDR3 residues: CASSLQTGVNTEAFF. In DNA form, the CDR3 reads TGTGCCAGCAGCCTACAGACAGGCGTGAACACTGAAGCTTTCTTT.

The gene calls are TRBV27 and TRBJ1-1; weak D call: TRBD1 (6 bases). This CDR3 region has 15 residues. Trimming took 8 bases from V and 0 from J, leaving 16 bases between them. Looked up from germline, CDR1 is MNHEY and CDR2 is SMNVEV (reference sequence). Here the CDR3 DNA reads TGTGCCAGCGTGGGCCGGGGGGGCTTGAACACTGAAGCTTTCTTT. As protein: CASVGRGGLNTEAFF.

The table lists this clonotype with many counts. The rearrangement uses TRBV12-3 or TRBV12-4 and TRBJ2-2, with a possible D match to TRBD1 (5 bases). CDR3 length equals 14 residues. V lost 8 bases and J 3 bases, leaving 13 bases between the germline ends. The chain's CDR3 is CASVLAGYTGELFF. DNA for the CDR3: TGTGCCAGCGTGTTAGCAGGGTACACCGGGGAGCTGTTTTTT.

This clonotype was detected ten times or more. The chain is built from TRBV12-3 or TRBV12-4 and TRBJ2-3, with 9 positions matching TRBD2. V lost 2 bases to trimming and J lost 8 bases; unmatched junction nucleotides: 5. This CDR3 contains 14 residues. In DNA form, the CDR3 reads TGTGCCAGCAGTTTACTACTAGCGGGCGGTACGCAGTATTTT. This codes for CASSLLLAGGTQYF.

The chain employs TRBV6-2 or TRBV6-3 and TRBJ2-2, with D tentatively TRBD2 (5 bases). CDR1 is MNHEY and CDR2 is SVGEGT in the germline V gene. Trimming stripped 2 bases from V and 4 bases from J, with 14 bases between. There are 16 residues in the CDR3. CDR3 sequence reads: CASSYKRRVGTGELFF. The CDR3 DNA is TGTGCCAGCAGTTACAAGCGGCGTGTGGGCACCGGGGAGCTGTTTTTT.

The V and J genes are TRBV6-2 or TRBV6-3 and TRBJ2-5; tentative D call: TRBD1 (6 bases). From germline, CDR1 is MNHEY and CDR2 SVGEGT. CDR3 length: 13 amino acids. V was cut by 6 bases and J by 2 bases, with 10 bases left in between. The CDR3: CASRGQNQETQYF. The CDR3 region has the DNA TGTGCCAGCAGGGGACAAAATCAAGAGACCCAGTACTTC.

The CDR3 nucleotides read TGTGCCAGCGGGACGACTGGCGGGGAGCTGTTTTTT. It yields the protein CASGTTGGELFF. The rearrangement joins TRBV6-5 to TRBJ2-2; D tentatively fits TRBD1 or TRBD2 (5 bases each). CDR3 length: 12 residues. CDR1 is MNHEY and CDR2 is SVGAGI in the germline V gene. V lost 8 bases and J lost 7, with 11 bases in between.

This clonotype appeared many times. This chain uses TRBV28 with TRBJ1-5; D may be TRBD1 (6 bases). CDR1 and CDR2 from the germline V gene are MDHEN and SYDVKM. The CDR3 has 16 residues. Trimming removed 1 base from V and 1 base from J, with 11 bases in between. The CDR3, as DNA: TGTGCCAGCAGTTTATTGGGGGACACCAGCAATCAGCCCCAGCATTTT. It encodes CASSLLGDTSNQPQHF.

This clonotype was observed at least ten times. The chain couples TRBV7-6 to TRBJ2-5; D is unclear. Germline V lookup: CDR1 SGHVS, CDR2 FNYEAQ. The V and J ends lost 5 bases and 1 base respectively, with 8 bases between them. The CDR3 is 13 amino acids. The CDR3 bases are TGTGCCAGCAGCCCGGCTACCCAAGAGACCCAGTACTTC. Encoded protein: CASSPATQETQYF.

This clonotype was recorded at least ten times. This chain connects TRBV7-9 to TRBJ1-1, with 7 bases aligning to TRBD1. The CDR3 sequence is 14 residues long. After removal of 5 bases from V and 3 bases from J, the junction contained 6 bases not matched to a gene. Germline values: CDR1 SEHNR, CDR2 FQNEAQ (reference sequence). The CDR3 loop is CASSLGQIYTEAFF. The CDR3 DNA reads TGTGCCAGCAGCCTGGGACAGATATACACTGAAGCTTTCTTT.

The sample holds a few counts of this clonotype. The genes are TRBV27 and TRBJ2-5; D remains unclear. This CDR3 is 13 amino acids long. Germline V CDR1 and CDR2: MNHEY, SMNVEV (reference sequence). The germline V and J ends were trimmed by 1 base and 1 base, with 4 bases remaining between them. The CDR3 nucleotides are TGTGCCAGCAGTTTATTTGGCCAAGAGACCCAGTACTTC. This sequence encodes CASSLFGQETQYF.

The table lists this clonotype with many counts. The chain uses TRBV10-2 and TRBJ1-1; unclear D gene. Germline V gene sequence: CDR1 WSHSY, CDR2 SAAADI. V dropped 2 bases and J dropped 7 bases, with 8 bases sitting between them. The CDR3 consists of 12 residues. The CDR3 DNA sequence: TGCGCCAGCAGTGAGGGGTACATTGAAGCTTTCTTT. It codes for CASSEGYIEAFF.

V and J are TRBV12-5 and TRBJ1-1; 7 bases fit TRBD1. The V segment lost 1 base and the J segment 4 bases; nucleotides outside the gene matches: 6. Germline-derived CDR1 and CDR2 are LGHNT and FRNRAP. The CDR3 consists of 15 residues. The CDR3 DNA is TGTGCTAGTGGTTTGGAGCCGACAGGGAGCACTGAAGCTTTCTTT. It encodes CASGLEPTGSTEAFF. Filled out from reference TRBV12-5 and TRBJ1-1, the complete variable domain reads DARVTQTPRHKVTEMGQEVTMRCQPILGHNTVFWYRQTMMQGLELLAYFRNRAPLDDSGMPKDRFSAEMPDATLATLKIQPSEPRDSAVYFCASGLEPTGSTEAFFGQGTRLTVV.

V is TRBV29-1 and J is TRBJ2-2; a weak D match, TRBD2 (5 bases). Trimming shortened V by 4 bases and J by 2 bases, and 11 bases separated the two germline ends. The CDR3 runs to 14 residues. CDR1 and CDR2 (germline): SQVTM, ANQGSEA. This chain's CDR3 is CSVGDSANTGELFF. The CDR3 bases are TGCAGCGTTGGGGATAGCGCTAACACCGGGGAGCTGTTTTTT.

This chain links TRBV6-2 or TRBV6-3 with TRBJ1-5; the D is unclear. V was cut by 3 bases and J by 11 bases, with 17 bases left in between. The CDR3 is 14 residues long. Germline V CDR1 and CDR2: MNHEY, SVGEGT. The DNA of the CDR3 is TGTGCCAGCAGTTATACTCATTTCCTTTCCGCCCAGCATTTT. Protein product: CASSYTHFLSAQHF.

The V call is TRBV7-9, the J call TRBJ2-5, with 7 bases fitting TRBD2. The junction had 7 bases not matched to a gene; V was cut back by 5 bases and J by 4 bases. The V gene's germline CDR1 is SEHNR and CDR2 FQNEAQ (reference sequence). CDR3 length: 14 amino acids. The CDR3 DNA follows: TGTGCCAGCAGCCGGACACCGGGAGGAGAGACCCAGTACTTC. This translates into CASSRTPGGETQYF.

The chain employs TRBV20-1 and TRBJ2-2; possibly TRBD2 for D (6 bases). CDR3 length: 15 amino acids. Germline V gene sequence: CDR1 DFQATT, CDR2 SNEGSKA (reference sequence). The ends were cut back, 5 bases at V and 0 bases at J, with 13 bases in the middle. The CDR3 coding sequence is TGCAGTGCTTTCCGGGGCGGGGCGAACACCGGGGAGCTGTTTTTT. This encodes CSAFRGGANTGELFF.

The chain uses TRBV12-3 or TRBV12-4 and TRBJ2-5; 10 nucleotides match TRBD2. The CDR3 is 15 amino acids. Trimming cost V 3 bases and J 5 bases; bases outside gene matches: 6. CDR3 loop: CASSFGTSVGETQYF. CDR3 nucleotide sequence: TGTGCCAGCAGTTTCGGGACTAGCGTAGGGGAGACCCAGTACTTC.

CDR3 coding DNA: TGTGCCAGCAGCTTGGCCACAGGGAACTATGGCTACACCTTC. Amino acid sequence: CASSLATGNYGYTF. The chain joins TRBV5-4 to TRBJ1-2; D perhaps matches TRBD1 (6 bases). The CDR3 runs to 14 residues. Germline V CDR1 and CDR2: SGHNT, YYREEE (reference sequence). Trimming shortened V by 0 bases and J by 2 bases, and 8 bases separated the two germline ends. The whole variable domain, remainder taken from reference TRBV5-4 and TRBJ1-2, is ETGVTQSPTHLIKTRGQQVTLRCSSQSGHNTVSWYQQALGQGPQFIFQYYREEENGRGNFPPRFSGLQFPNYSSELNVNALELDDSALYLCASSLATGNYGYTFGSGTRLTVV.

This clonotype was counted ten times or more. The rearrangement links TRBV19 to TRBJ1-1, with TRBD1 identical over 12 bases. The germline gives CDR1 LNHDA, CDR2 SQIVND (reference sequence). The ends lost 9 bases at V and 6 bases at J; junction bases unmatched: 14. The CDR3 has 16 residues. In DNA form, the CDR3 reads TGTGCCAGCTCCGTAGGGGGACAGGGGGCATTCGCTGAAGCTTTCTTT. It yields the protein CASSVGGQGAFAEAFF.

The chain links TRBV11-2 to TRBJ2-7; possibly TRBD1 or TRBD2 for D (5 bases each). CDR1 and CDR2 from the germline V gene are SGHAT and FQNNGV. The V gene lost 7 bases and the J gene lost 3 bases, with 22 bases spanning the gap. This CDR3 contains 16 residues. The CDR3 sequence is CASTPGTEYNLYEQYF. CDR3 in DNA: TGTGCCAGCACTCCGGGGACCGAATACAACCTCTACGAGCAGTACTTC.

The DNA of the CDR3 is TGTGCCAGCAGTCGCGACAGGGGAAGCGGCCACAATGAGCAGTTCTTC. Translating it yields CASSRDRGSGHNEQFF. The chain is built from TRBV7-8 and TRBJ2-1; 8 nucleotides align to TRBD1. CDR3 size: 16 residues. J lost 5 bases, V lost 6 bases, and 12 bases had no gene match. The germline gives CDR1 SGHVS, CDR2 FQNEAQ.

The chain carries TRBV25-1 and TRBJ2-7; possibly TRBD2 for D (6 bases). CDR3 size: 14 residues. V lost 4 bases and J 5 bases, leaving 15 bases between the germline ends. In germline, CDR1 is MGHDK, CDR2 SYGVNS. The DNA of the CDR3 is TGTGCCAGCAGTGGGGTAAGCCGGGGGAACGAGCAGTACTTC. Translated, it gives CASSGVSRGNEQYF.

This clonotype was detected only a few times. The rearrangement links TRBV11-2 to TRBJ2-1; D perhaps matches TRBD2 (5 bases). The CDR3 length is 12 residues. Germline-derived CDR1 and CDR2 are SGHAT and FQNNGV. V was clipped by 2 bases and J by 11 bases, with 10 bases between them. The CDR3 nucleotides read TGTGCCAGCAGCTTATCATCTAGCAAGCAGTTCTTC. It encodes CASSLSSSKQFF.

This clonotype was observed many times. The gene calls are TRBV3-1 and TRBJ1-1; 9 positions match TRBD1. CDR1 is LGHDT, CDR2 YNNKEL, per germline (reference sequence). Losses at the gene ends were 4 bases for V and 1 base for J; bases not matched to a gene: 4. The CDR3 runs to 15 residues. The CDR3 protein is CASSPGQGSNTEAFF. The CDR3 DNA follows: TGTGCCAGCAGCCCGGGACAGGGTTCGAACACTGAAGCTTTCTTT.

This clonotype was seen at least ten times. The chain employs TRBV7-2 and TRBJ2-1; 9 positions agree with TRBD1. Germline V gene lookup returns CDR1 SGHTA and CDR2 FQGNSA. The CDR3 consists of 13 residues. DNA of the CDR3: TGTGCTAGAAGGGACAGGGCTTACAATGAGCAGTTCTTC. It translates to CARRDRAYNEQFF. Full variable domain (remainder filled in from reference TRBV7-2 and TRBJ2-1): GAGVSQSPSNKVTEKGKDVELRCDPISGHTALYWYRQSLGQGLEFLIYFQGNSAPDKSGLPSDRFSAERTGGSVSTLTIQRTQQEDSAVYLCARRDRAYNEQFFGPGTRLTVL.

V is TRBV9 and J is TRBJ2-7; no clear D. The ends were cut back, 0 bases at V and 3 bases at J, with 13 bases in the middle. The CDR3 totals 15 residues. The germline CDR1 and CDR2 sequences are SGDLS and YYNGEE. This CDR3 is CASSVGPPEIYEQYF. CDR3 DNA sequence: TGTGCCAGCAGCGTAGGTCCCCCAGAAATCTACGAGCAGTACTTC. Supplemented by reference TRBV9 and TRBJ2-7, the full variable domain reads DSGVTQTPKHLITATGQRVTLRCSPRSGDLSVYWYQQSLDQGLQFLIQYYNGEERAKGNILERFSAQQFPDLHSELNLSSLELGDSALYFCASSVGPPEIYEQYFGPGTRLTVT.

The J gene is TRBJ2-7, the V gene TRBV5-1; 7 nucleotides agree with TRBD2. V gave up 3 bases and J gave up 3 bases; unmatched junction bases: 3. Germline V gives CDR1 SGHRS, CDR2 YFSETQ. There are 13 residues in the CDR3. The CDR3: CASSSGLDYEQYF. CDR3 DNA sequence: TGCGCCAGCAGCTCCGGACTAGACTACGAGCAGTACTTC.